These 25 T cell receptor beta chains share one sample of origin, sequenced in a study of cytomegalovirus exposure and HLA in healthy donors. Using immunoSEQ multiplex PCR, the repertoire was profiled, and TCRdb retains in-frame clones only, with some absent. The sample lists 100,000 to 150,000 clones, 80% to 90% occurring once. The sample was PBMCs. These receptors all come from a woman under 30 in good health and CMV-seronegative.

The rearrangement uses TRBV10-2 and TRBJ1-2; tentative D call: TRBD1 (5 bases). Trimming removed 0 bases from V and 4 bases from J, with 6 bases in between. The CDR3 contains 13 residues. Germline-derived CDR1 and CDR2 are WSHSY and SAAADI. The CDR3 sequence is CASSESGGYGYTF. For the CDR3, the DNA is TGCGCCAGCAGTGAGTCGGGGGGCTATGGCTACACCTTC.

The gene calls are TRBV6-1 and TRBJ2-3, with TRBD1 matching 7 bases. The ends lost 4 bases at V and 0 bases at J; junction bases unmatched: 10. CDR3 size: 17 residues. The germline V gene has CDR1 MNHNS and CDR2 SASEGT. The CDR3 loop reads CASSARPPGQSTDTQYF. The CDR3 DNA reads as TGTGCCAGCAGTGCTAGACCCCCGGGACAGAGCACAGATACGCAGTATTTT.

The chain employs TRBV27 and TRBJ2-5; TRBD2 matches at 7 bases. The germline CDR1 and CDR2 sequences are MNHEY and SMNVEV (reference sequence). J lost 5 bases, V lost 1 base, and 7 bases had no gene match. This CDR3 spans 15 amino acids. This chain's CDR3 is CASSLLGGVRETQYF. CDR3 nucleotides: TGTGCCAGCAGTTTATTGGGAGGGGTTAGGGAGACCCAGTACTTC.

CDR3 sequence reads: CASSQDVWMDRVEAGSYEQYF. For the CDR3, the DNA is TGCGCCAGCAGCCAAGATGTATGGATGGACAGGGTGGAGGCTGGGTCCTACGAGCAGTACTTC. The rearrangement joins TRBV4-3 to TRBJ2-7; 8 nucleotides match TRBD1. V lost 0 bases and J lost 1; bases outside the gene matches: 20. This CDR3 has 21 amino acids. CDR1 is LGHNA and CDR2 is YSLEER in the germline V gene.

This sequence joins TRBV6-1 and TRBJ1-1, with a tentative D call TRBD1 (5 bases). Germline CDR1 MNHNS, CDR2 SASEGT. CDR3 length: 13 residues. The V end lost 4 bases, the J end lost 7 bases, and 13 bases lay between the germline ends. This chain's CDR3 is CASSGQTKSEAFF. In DNA, the CDR3 is TGTGCCAGCAGTGGACAGACGAAGAGTGAAGCTTTCTTT.

The DNA for the CDR3 is TGTGCCAGCAGCCCCCCCTGGGACTATAACACCGGGGAGCTGTTTTTT. Translation gives CASSPPWDYNTGELFF. The chain recombines TRBV9 with TRBJ2-2; 7 bases are a match to TRBD2. The germline CDR1 and CDR2 sequences are SGDLS and YYNGEE. The ends lost 4 bases at V and 2 bases at J; junction bases unmatched: 8. The CDR3 spans 16 residues. Filled out from reference TRBV9 and TRBJ2-2, the complete variable domain reads DSGVTQTPKHLITATGQRVTLRCSPRSGDLSVYWYQQSLDQGLQFLIQYYNGEERAKGNILERFSAQQFPDLHSELNLSSLELGDSALYFCASSPPWDYNTGELFFGEGSRLTVL.

The chain carries TRBV14 and TRBJ2-7, with TRBD2 identical over 10 bases. The CDR3 has 19 residues. With V trimmed by 1 base and J by 4 bases, 16 bases remained unmatched. Germline lookup yields CDR1 SGHDN and CDR2 FVKESK. CDR3 in DNA: TGTGCCAGCAGCCAAGGGGTTCTTGGGGCTAGCGGGGGCCCATACGAGCAGTACGTC. Amino acids: CASSQGVLGASGGPYEQYV.

The V call is TRBV28, the J call TRBJ1-2, with TRBD1 matching 9 bases. CDR3 length: 13 amino acids. The germline gives CDR1 MDHEN, CDR2 SYDVKM. V gave up 4 bases and J gave up 6 bases; unmatched junction bases: 3. DNA for the CDR3: TGTGCCAGCAGTTCGGGACAGGGAGATGGCTACACCTTC. Amino acids: CASSSGQGDGYTF.

This chain connects TRBV2 to TRBJ2-6; D remains ambiguous. This CDR3 contains 15 residues. Germline values: CDR1 SNHLY, CDR2 FYNNEI. The V end was cut by 2 bases, the J end by 1 base, with 6 bases between. CDR3 protein: CASSEYRSGANVLTF. DNA of the CDR3: TGTGCCAGCAGTGAATATCGGTCTGGGGCCAACGTCCTGACTTTC.

The genes are TRBV19 and TRBJ1-2; 7 bases fit TRBD1. Germline CDR1 reads LNHDA; CDR2 reads SQIVND (reference sequence). Unmatched junction bases numbered 10, after V lost 6 bases and J lost 6 bases. The CDR3 loop spans 14 amino acids. The DNA for the CDR3 is TGTGCCAGTAGGTCGACAGGGCAGTTCAATGGCTACACCTTC. Translation: CASRSTGQFNGYTF.

This clone was observed a single time. The rearrangement links TRBV18 to TRBJ2-2; weak D call: TRBD1 (6 bases). This CDR3 comprises 14 residues. Germline CDR1 KGHSH, CDR2 LQKENI. The V gene lost 4 bases and the J gene lost 1 base, with 7 bases spanning the gap. The CDR3, as DNA: TGTGCCAGCTCACAGGGACAGAACACCGGGGAGCTGTTTTTT. It codes for CASSQGQNTGELFF.

The chain couples TRBV30 to TRBJ1-2; possible D gene TRBD1, 6 bases. This CDR3 is built from 16 residues. The ends were cut back, 2 bases at V and 7 bases at J, with 23 bases in the middle. CDR1 and CDR2 (germline): GTSNPN, SVGIG (reference sequence). The CDR3 loop reads CAWSRNRAVTQGGYTF. The CDR3 coding sequence is TGTGCCTGGAGTCGTAACAGGGCCGTTACACAAGGTGGCTACACCTTC.

This chain uses TRBV7-9 with TRBJ1-5; 9 nucleotides match TRBD1. From germline, CDR1 is SEHNR and CDR2 FQNEAQ (reference sequence). The CDR3 is made up of 16 amino acids. Trimming took 3 bases from V and 2 from J; bases not matched to a gene: 5. CDR3 amino acids: CASSFRTGARNQPQHF. The CDR3 bases are TGTGCCAGCAGCTTTAGGACAGGGGCGCGCAATCAGCCCCAGCATTTT.

This sequence joins TRBV7-7 and TRBJ2-5, with D possibly TRBD2 on 5 matching bases. The CDR3 runs to 15 residues. Germline V CDR1 and CDR2: SSHAT, FNYEAQ (reference sequence). Trimming left V 1 base short and J 4 bases short, with 13 bases between. Here the CDR3 DNA reads TGTGCCAGCAGCTTAGGGCATGATGAGGGAGAGACCCAGTACTTC. This encodes CASSLGHDEGETQYF.

CDR3: CASSLFSSNEKLFF. The DNA of the CDR3 is TGTGCCAGCAGCTTATTCTCCAGTAATGAAAAACTGTTTTTT. V and J are TRBV7-8 and TRBJ1-4; D is undetermined. V shed 2 bases and J shed 4 bases, with 8 bases lying between them. CDR1 and CDR2 (germline): SGHVS, FQNEAQ. The CDR3 is 14 amino acids. The whole variable domain, filled in from reference TRBV7-8 and TRBJ1-4, reads GAGVSQSPRYKVAKRGQDVALRCDPISGHVSLFWYQQALGQGPEFLTYFQNEAQLDKSGLPSDRFFAERPEGSVSTLKIQRTQQEDSAVYLCASSLFSSNEKLFFGSGTQLSVL.

The chain carries TRBV7-6 and TRBJ2-7, with 7 positions matching TRBD2. The ends lost 5 bases at V and 2 bases at J; junction bases unmatched: 3. The germline CDR1 and CDR2 sequences are SGHVS and FNYEAQ. CDR3 size: 13 residues. The CDR3 region is CASSEAGTYEQYF. In DNA, the CDR3 is TGTGCCAGCAGCGAAGCGGGAACCTACGAGCAGTACTTC.

This clone showed up just a few times. The V and J genes are TRBV7-2 and TRBJ2-7; tentatively, D is TRBD1 (5 bases). The CDR3 loop spans 14 amino acids. Germline V CDR1 and CDR2: SGHTA, FQGNSA. V was cut by 5 bases and J by 3 bases, with 14 bases left in between. CDR3 amino acids: CASSPQPRDYEQYF. The CDR3 DNA reads as TGTGCCAGCAGCCCCCAGCCCAGGGACTACGAGCAGTACTTC.

Only a few counts were recorded for this clone. This chain uses TRBV7-7 with TRBJ2-1; D unclear. The V end lost 4 bases, the J end lost 9 bases, and 10 bases lay between the germline ends. The CDR3 extends over 12 amino acids. CDR1 is SSHAT, CDR2 FNYEAQ, per germline (reference sequence). CDR3 nucleotides: TGTGCCAGCAGCTCCCCACCGGGTGAGCAGTTCTTC. Protein product: CASSSPPGEQFF. Based on the CDR3 plus reference TRBV7-7 and TRBJ2-1, the full variable domain is GAGVSQSPRYKVTKRGQDVTLRCDPISSHATLYWYQQALGQGPEFLTYFNYEAQPDKSGLPSDRFSAERPEGSISTLTIQRTEQRDSAMYRCASSSPPGEQFFGPGTRLTVL.

A single count supports this clone. The chain is built from TRBV6-6 and TRBJ1-5, with unresolved D. Per germline, CDR1 MNHNY and CDR2 SVGAGI (reference sequence). Trimming removed 2 bases at V and 7 bases at J, with 9 bases between. CDR3 length: 13 residues. In nucleotides, the CDR3 is TGTGCCAGCAGTTACCCGGGCGGGCAGCCCCAGCATTTT. It is translated as CASSYPGGQPQHF.

The chain recombines TRBV7-9 with TRBJ1-2; a possible D gene is TRBD1 (5 bases). The CDR3 spans 15 residues. CDR1 and CDR2 (germline): SEHNR, FQNEAQ (reference sequence). Trimming removed 4 bases from V and 6 bases from J, with 18 bases in between. The CDR3 is CASSSGPGELNGYTF. For the CDR3, the DNA is TGTGCCAGCAGCTCCGGGCCGGGGGAGTTGAATGGCTACACCTTC.

V is TRBV6-4 and J is TRBJ2-3; 12 bases are a match to TRBD2. The CDR3 sequence is 16 residues long. The V gene end was trimmed by 4 bases and the J gene end by 5 bases; junction bases not matched to a gene: 7. Germline assignment: CDR1 MRHNA and CDR2 SNTAGT. The CDR3 coding sequence is TGTGCCAGCAGTGCTAGCGGGGGGGCATTCGGAGATACGCAGTATTTT. Translated: CASSASGGAFGDTQYF.

Comments on this clone: At one end, the junction sequence differs from germline, possibly due to a read error. The rearrangement links TRBV11-3 to TRBJ2-7; a weak D match, TRBD2 (5 bases). The CDR3 totals 16 residues. Germline CDR1 SGHNT, CDR2 YENEEA. CDR3 residues: CASSVEPPTRHNEQYF. The CDR3 DNA is TGTGCCAGCAGCGTAGAGCCTCCTACTAGACATAACGAGCAGTACTTC.

This rearrangement joins TRBV4-3 to TRBJ2-2; the D gene is possibly TRBD1 (6 bases). V lost 1 base and J 7 bases, leaving 16 bases between the germline ends. Germline values: CDR1 LGHNA, CDR2 YSLEER. This CDR3 spans 16 amino acids. The DNA of the CDR3 is TGCGCCAGCAGCCAAGTCTCCGCCCCAGGGGACGGGGAGCTGTTTTTT. It yields the protein CASSQVSAPGDGELFF.

This sequence joins TRBV28 and TRBJ1-1, with D unclear. Per the germline V gene, CDR1 is MDHEN and CDR2 is SYDVKM. The CDR3 is 17 residues long. Trimming shortened V by 4 bases and J by 1 base, and 19 bases separated the two germline ends. Here the CDR3 reads CASSSLSLKSKNTEAFF. The CDR3 coding sequence is TGTGCCAGCAGTTCACTATCCTTAAAGAGCAAGAACACTGAAGCTTTCTTT.

V is TRBV28 and J is TRBJ2-7; TRBD1 matches 7 bases. The germline V gene has CDR1 MDHEN and CDR2 SYDVKM. V dropped 4 bases and J dropped 5; count of bases not matched to a gene: 5. The CDR3 is made up of 13 amino acids. The CDR3 is CASSWTGNNEQYF. CDR3 nucleotides: TGTGCCAGCAGTTGGACAGGTAACAACGAGCAGTACTTC. Full variable domain (remainder filled in from reference TRBV28 and TRBJ2-7): DVKVTQSSRYLVKRTGEKVFLECVQDMDHENMFWYRQDPGLGLRLIYFSYDVKMKEKGDIPEGYSVSREKKERFSLILESASTNQTSMYLCASSWTGNNEQYFGPGTRLTVT.